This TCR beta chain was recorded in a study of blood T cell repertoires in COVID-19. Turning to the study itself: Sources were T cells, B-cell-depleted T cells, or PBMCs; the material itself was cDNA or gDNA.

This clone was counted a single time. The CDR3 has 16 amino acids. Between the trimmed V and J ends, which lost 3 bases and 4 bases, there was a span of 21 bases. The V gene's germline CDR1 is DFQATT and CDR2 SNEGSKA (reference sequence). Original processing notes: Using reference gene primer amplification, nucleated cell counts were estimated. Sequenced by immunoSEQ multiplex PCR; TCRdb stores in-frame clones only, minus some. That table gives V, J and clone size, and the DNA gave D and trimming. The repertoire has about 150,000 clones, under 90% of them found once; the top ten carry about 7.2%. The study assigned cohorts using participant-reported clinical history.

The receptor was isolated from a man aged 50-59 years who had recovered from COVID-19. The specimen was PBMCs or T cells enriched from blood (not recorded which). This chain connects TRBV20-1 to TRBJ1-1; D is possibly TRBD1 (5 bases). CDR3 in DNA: TGCAGTGCTAGTACAGGTGGTTCTGTTATAAGCACTGAAGCTTTCTTT. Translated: CSASTGGSVISTEAFF.